The entry below gives a single T cell receptor (beta chain) sequence along with its context. Its antigen is as yet unknown. Other DNA sequences of this sample code for an identical CDR3. With V trimmed by 0 bases and J by 2 bases, 2 bases remained unmatched. CDR1 is MGHRA, CDR2 YSYEKL, per germline. This CDR3 has 15 amino acids. This sample was included in a study of T cell responses to AZD1222 COVID-19 vaccine. The study, taken as a whole, reports: Within unmutated variant regions lay the reported targets of nearly half of spike-specific TCRs. Females made up more of the donors, who were largely white British, and clonal diversity may have come out too low.

TCRdb's copy holds only in-frame clones and misses some; the assay was immunoSEQ multiplex PCR. The sample shows 90,000 to 150,000 clones, approximately 90% of them seen only once. The receptor was isolated from an adult who received the AZD1222 COVID-19 vaccine. The source material was peripheral blood, sampled 28 days after the second AZD1222 dose. The J gene is TRBJ1-2, the V gene TRBV4-1; 8 nucleotides agree with TRBD1. CDR3: CASSQEQGANYGYTF. The CDR3 region has the DNA TGCGCCAGCAGCCAAGAGCAGGGGGCGAACTATGGCTACACCTTC.